Below, 13 T cell receptor beta chains from the same sample are listed, as sequenced in a study of T cell responses to AZD1222 COVID-19 vaccine. Assay: immunoSEQ multiplex PCR; the TCRdb copy retains only in-frame clones and omits some. The sample shows some 120,000 clones, 75% to 90% of them seen only once. This specimen was peripheral blood, taken on day 0 of AZD1222 vaccination. The receptors stem from an adult in good health.

This sequence joins TRBV7-6 and TRBJ2-1; weak D call: TRBD2 (6 bases). Germline V gene sequence: CDR1 SGHVS, CDR2 FNYEAQ. Trimming left V 1 base short and J 4 bases short, with 14 bases between. The CDR3 is 16 amino acids. CDR3 DNA sequence: TGTGCCAGCAGCTTAGAAGCTCCTAGCGTATACAATGAGCAGTTCTTC. Its protein is CASSLEAPSVYNEQFF.

The V gene is TRBV27, the J gene TRBJ2-2, with a possible D match to TRBD2 (6 bases). CDR3 size: 15 residues. Germline V CDR1 and CDR2: MNHEY, SMNVEV (reference sequence). V lost 1 base, J lost 2 bases, and 8 bases lay in between. CDR3 coding DNA: TGTGCCAGCAGTTTATTAGCGGTTAACACCGGGGAGCTGTTTTTT. It encodes CASSLLAVNTGELFF.

The rearrangement links TRBV19 to TRBJ1-5; D is unclear. The CDR3 runs 14 residues. From germline, CDR1 is LNHDA and CDR2 SQIVND (reference sequence). Trimming stripped 3 bases from V and 7 bases from J, with 13 bases between. CDR3 DNA: TGTGCCAGTAGTATCTCAGATACAACACAGCCCCAGCATTTT. Encoded protein: CASSISDTTQPQHF. Full variable domain (missing parts from reference TRBV19 and TRBJ1-5): DGGITQSPKYLFRKEGQNVTLSCEQNLNHDAMYWYRQDPGQGLRLIYYSQIVNDFQKGDIAEGYSVSREKKESFPLTVTSAQKNPTAFYLCASSISDTTQPQHFGDGTRLSIL.

This clone was recorded once. This sequence joins TRBV9 and TRBJ2-1, with 7 bases fitting TRBD1. CDR3 length: 15 amino acids. Germline assignment: CDR1 SGDLS and CDR2 YYNGEE. The V and J ends lost 0 bases and 9 bases, in that order; junction bases with no gene match: 9. The CDR3 coding sequence is TGTGCCAGCAGCGTAGGGGTGTTAGGGGGCAGTGAGCAGTTCTTC. This gives the protein CASSVGVLGGSEQFF.

The V gene is TRBV19, the J gene TRBJ2-7; D possibly corresponds to TRBD2 (6 bases). The CDR3 runs to 14 residues. Deletions cut 4 bases from V and 9 bases from J, with 19 bases between. CDR1 and CDR2 from the germline V gene are LNHDA and SQIVND (reference sequence). Here the CDR3 DNA reads TGTGCCAGTAGTACGGGGACTGTCTCTAGGGTGCAGTACTTC. As protein: CASSTGTVSRVQYF.

This clone was recorded a few times. This chain links TRBV6-5 with TRBJ2-1, with 14 bases lining up with TRBD2. The germline V gene encodes CDR1 MNHEY and CDR2 SVGAGI. The CDR3 extends over 15 amino acids. J gave up 10 bases and V 5 bases, and 7 bases lay outside the gene matches. CDR3 amino acids: CASSKGLAGASEQFF. The DNA for the CDR3 is TGTGCCAGCAGTAAGGGACTAGCGGGAGCGAGCGAGCAGTTCTTC.

The chain combines TRBV5-6 with TRBJ1-4; D gene ambiguous. The CDR3 contains 14 residues. Germline-derived CDR1 and CDR2 are SGHDT and YYEEEE. V shed 0 bases and J shed 5 bases, with 8 bases lying between them. CDR3 DNA: TGTGCCAGCAGCTTGGGTAGGAGGAATGAAAAACTGTTTTTT. Encoded protein: CASSLGRRNEKLFF.

This clone has only one observation. The V gene is TRBV6-2 or TRBV6-3, the J gene TRBJ2-4, with 9 bases aligning to TRBD1. CDR1 is MNHEY, CDR2 SVGEGT, per germline. J gave up 1 base and V 0 bases, and 13 bases lay outside the gene matches. This CDR3 region has 20 residues. CDR3 region: CASSYSPDRGWRVAKNIQYF. The DNA for the CDR3 is TGTGCCAGCAGTTACTCACCCGACAGGGGGTGGAGGGTGGCCAAAAACATTCAGTACTTC.

The chain uses TRBV5-6 and TRBJ2-7; TRBD1 is a possible D gene (6 bases). The CDR3 covers 13 residues. V lost 3 bases and J lost 5, with 12 bases in between. Germline V lookup: CDR1 SGHDT, CDR2 YYEEEE. The CDR3 region is CASSSWGLHEQYF. The CDR3 bases are TGTGCCAGCAGCTCCTGGGGGCTACACGAGCAGTACTTC.

This chain connects TRBV7-2 to TRBJ2-5, with no clear D. This CDR3 has 14 amino acids. Trimming removed 7 bases from V and 5 bases from J, with 17 bases in between. The germline V gene has CDR1 SGHTA and CDR2 FQGNSA. The CDR3 coding sequence is TGTGCCAGCAACGATGACCCGCAGGTGGAGACCCAGTACTTC. This translates into CASNDDPQVETQYF.

J is TRBJ2-7 and V is TRBV14; perhaps TRBD2 as D (8 bases). CDR3 size: 16 residues. V lost 0 bases and J 7 bases, leaving 19 bases between the germline ends. Germline lookup yields CDR1 SGHDN and CDR2 FVKESK. The CDR3 sequence: CASSQETGTRGQEQYF. DNA of the CDR3: TGTGCCAGCAGCCAAGAGACCGGGACTAGGGGGCAAGAGCAGTACTTC.

The chain has TRBV7-8 and TRBJ2-7; D remains ambiguous. Germline values: CDR1 SGHVS, CDR2 FQNEAQ. Deletions cut 0 bases from V and 2 bases from J, with 2 bases between. This CDR3 has 12 amino acids. In DNA, the CDR3 is TGTGCCAGCAGCTTAGCTCCCTACGAGCAGTACTTC. It codes for CASSLAPYEQYF.

This clone was picked up a small number of times. CDR3 bases: TGTGCCACCAACAGGGGGAATCAGCCCCAGCATTTT. It is translated as CATNRGNQPQHF. The rearrangement links TRBV19 to TRBJ1-5; 8 positions agree with TRBD1. The CDR3 is made up of 12 amino acids. Trimming at V came to 10 bases and at J to 4 bases, leaving 3 bases not matched to a gene. Germline V gene data show CDR1 as LNHDA and CDR2 as SQIVND (reference sequence).